These 18 T cell receptor beta chains share one sample of origin, sequenced in a study of control samples from healthy donors and cancer patients. Produced via immunoSEQ multiplex PCR; TCRdb's table is partial and in-frame only. The data hold around 50,000 clones, with 95% to 97% observed a single time. The sequencing sample was made of blood. The receptors stem from a woman in her 30s in good health.

This chain joins TRBV27 and TRBJ2-7; 8 bases match TRBD2. Germline V gene sequence: CDR1 MNHEY, CDR2 SMNVEV (reference sequence). The CDR3 extends over 13 amino acids. The V gene end was trimmed by 7 bases and the J gene end by 5 bases; junction bases not matched to a gene: 7. Written as DNA, the CDR3 is TGTGCCAGCATGGGACTAGAGGCTCACGAGCAGTACTTC. It codes for CASMGLEAHEQYF.

The rearrangement joins TRBV6-4 to TRBJ1-1; D possibly corresponds to TRBD1 (5 bases). Per the germline V gene, CDR1 is MRHNA and CDR2 is SNTAGT. The CDR3 runs to 13 residues. Trimming shortened V by 2 bases and J by 2 bases, and 6 bases separated the two germline ends. As DNA, the CDR3 is TGTGCCAGCAGTGACCGGGACAACACTGAAGCTTTCTTT. Amino acids: CASSDRDNTEAFF.

V gene TRBV7-9 combines with J gene TRBJ2-7, with D perhaps given as TRBD1 or TRBD2 (5 bases each). The CDR3 loop spans 17 amino acids. V dropped 5 bases and J dropped 7 bases, with 27 bases sitting between them. Per the germline V gene, CDR1 is SEHNR and CDR2 is FQNEAQ (reference sequence). This CDR3 is CASSPNGRVGTSEEQYF. CDR3 in DNA: TGTGCCAGCAGCCCGAATGGCCGAGTGGGGACCTCCGAGGAGCAGTACTTC.

V usage is TRBV12-3 or TRBV12-4 and J usage is TRBJ2-5, with D unclear. The V end was cut by 2 bases, the J end by 5 bases, with 6 bases between. CDR3 size: 12 residues. The DNA for the CDR3 is TGTGCCAGCAGTTTAAGCCTGGAGACCCAGTACTTC. Translated: CASSLSLETQYF.

The chain joins TRBV30 to TRBJ2-1; TRBD2 aligns across 8 bases. V gave up 2 bases and J gave up 6 bases; unmatched junction bases: 6. The CDR3 totals 14 residues. Germline-derived CDR1 and CDR2 are GTSNPN and SVGIG (reference sequence). The DNA for the CDR3 is TGTGCCTGGAGTAGGACTAGCAGGGGCAATGAGCAGTTCTTC. Residues: CAWSRTSRGNEQFF.

The CDR3, as DNA: TGTGCCAGCAGCTTAGTAACGGGGGCCTACGAGCAGTACTTC. This gives the protein CASSLVTGAYEQYF. The V gene is TRBV7-9, the J gene TRBJ2-7; possible D gene TRBD2, 6 bases. The CDR3 spans 14 residues. With 1 base removed from V and 2 bases from J, the gap between germline ends came to 9 bases. The V gene's germline CDR1 is SEHNR and CDR2 FQNEAQ (reference sequence).

A single count supports this clone. The chain links TRBV2 to TRBJ1-3, with D possibly matching TRBD1 (6 bases). The ends were cut back, 3 bases at V and 0 bases at J, with 21 bases in the middle. Germline-derived CDR1 and CDR2 are SNHLY and FYNNEI. CDR3 length equals 19 residues. The CDR3 sequence is CASSDGLTTGPSSGNTIYF. The DNA for the CDR3 is TGTGCCAGCAGTGACGGTCTGACGACAGGCCCGAGCTCTGGAAACACCATATATTTT.

This clone was observed a single time. The gene calls are TRBV7-9 and TRBJ1-1; 9 nucleotides agree with TRBD1. CDR3 length: 14 amino acids. V dropped 7 bases and J dropped 0; count of bases not matched to a gene: 3. Per the germline V gene, CDR1 is SEHNR and CDR2 is FQNEAQ (reference sequence). The CDR3 DNA follows: TGTGCCAGCACCGGACAGGGGATGAACACTGAAGCTTTCTTT. It translates to CASTGQGMNTEAFF. Combining the CDR3 with reference TRBV7-9 and TRBJ1-1 gives the whole variable domain DTGVSQNPRHKITKRGQNVTFRCDPISEHNRLYWYRQTLGQGPEFLTYFQNEAQLEKSRLLSDRFSAERPKGSFSTLEIQRTEQGDSAMYLCASTGQGMNTEAFFGQGTRLTVV.

The chain has TRBV29-1 and TRBJ2-5, with 10 bases aligning to TRBD1. The CDR3 is 14 amino acids. V lost 7 bases, J lost 5 bases, and 10 bases stayed unmatched. Germline V gives CDR1 SQVTM, CDR2 ANQGSEA. The CDR3 coding sequence is TGCAGCGGCGCCGGGACAGGGGATGGGGAGACCCAGTACTTC. Translated, it gives CSGAGTGDGETQYF.

The V call is TRBV11-2, the J call TRBJ2-1; TRBD2 might be the D (6 bases). The V end lost 3 bases, the J end lost 4 bases, and 13 bases lay between the germline ends. In germline, CDR1 is SGHAT, CDR2 FQNNGV. The CDR3 sequence is 15 residues long. The CDR3 region has the DNA TGTGCCAGCAGCTTCGGCGGGGAGCCTTACAATGAGCAGTTCTTC. It is translated as CASSFGGEPYNEQFF.

The V call is TRBV21-1, the J call TRBJ1-2. TRBV21-1 is recorded as a pseudogene. CDR3 length: 15 amino acids. CDR3 in amino acids: CASSKVIGGLVGYTF. The CDR3 DNA is TGTGCCAGCAGCAAAGTAATCGGTGGGTTGGTGGGCTACACCTTC.

This chain connects TRBV10-3 to TRBJ2-3, with D possibly TRBD1 on 7 matching bases. In germline, CDR1 is ENHRY, CDR2 SYGVKD. The CDR3 spans 14 residues. V lost 3 bases and J lost 4, with 11 bases in between. This CDR3 reads CAISDGGGPDTQYF. The CDR3 DNA sequence: TGTGCCATCAGTGATGGAGGGGGCCCAGATACGCAGTATTTT.

This clone came up once. The rearrangement joins TRBV5-1 to TRBJ2-1; TRBD1 agrees at 10 bases. Germline V gene sequence: CDR1 SGHRS, CDR2 YFSETQ. V dropped 0 bases and J dropped 2; count of bases not matched to a gene: 11. This CDR3 contains 19 residues. CDR3 sequence: CASSLGQGARAGAYNEQFF. DNA of the CDR3: TGCGCCAGCAGCTTGGGACAGGGGGCTCGGGCGGGCGCCTACAATGAGCAGTTCTTC.

The CDR3 DNA is TGTGCCAGCAGTTTAGAGGGGGTGAACACTGAAGCTTTCTTT. Its protein is CASSLEGVNTEAFF. This sequence joins TRBV27 and TRBJ1-1; possibly TRBD1 for D (6 bases). V lost 2 bases and J lost 0, with 7 bases in between. CDR3 length: 14 amino acids. Per the germline V gene, CDR1 is MNHEY and CDR2 is SMNVEV (reference sequence).

The chain joins TRBV7-9 to TRBJ2-5, with 10 bases matching TRBD2. This CDR3 has 17 amino acids. Germline CDR1 SEHNR, CDR2 FQNEAQ (reference sequence). With V trimmed by 4 bases and J by 5 bases, 13 bases remained unmatched. CDR3 protein: CASSSPRSGRGRETQYF. In DNA, the CDR3 is TGTGCCAGCAGCTCCCCTAGAAGCGGGAGGGGCCGTGAGACCCAGTACTTC.

V is TRBV27 and J is TRBJ2-7; 10 bases are shared with TRBD2. With 10 bases clipped from V and 0 bases from J, the junction kept 6 bases outside the gene matches. This CDR3 has 14 residues. Germline CDR1 MNHEY, CDR2 SMNVEV (reference sequence). The CDR3, as DNA: TGTGCCACCCGACTAGCGGGCTCCTCCTACGAGCAGTACTTC. Its protein is CATRLAGSSYEQYF.

The chain employs TRBV3-1 (or the pseudogene TRBV3-2) and TRBJ1-6; a weak D match, TRBD1 (6 bases). V was trimmed by 0 bases and J by 7 bases, leaving 10 bases between them. Per germline, CDR1 LGHDT and CDR2 YNNKEL (reference sequence). CDR3 size: 15 residues. CDR3 protein: CASSQDGTSNSPLHF. The CDR3 DNA sequence: TGTGCCAGCAGCCAAGATGGGACATCAAATTCACCCCTCCACTTT.

The chain carries TRBV3-1 (or the pseudogene TRBV3-2) and TRBJ2-2; no definite D call. CDR1 is LGHDT, CDR2 YNNKEL, per germline (reference sequence). Trimming pared 3 bases from V and 6 bases from J, leaving 11 bases between. The CDR3 contains 14 residues. The CDR3 bases are TGTGCCAGCAGCCAGACAAGTTACGCCGGGGAGCTGTTTTTT. Protein product: CASSQTSYAGELFF.